This TCR beta chain was found in a study of blood T cell repertoires in COVID-19. This table comes from immunoSEQ multiplex PCR, and its TCRdb copy is limited to in-frame clones, with some not included. Of tens of thousands of clones in the sample, 91% were seen once. The CDR3 runs to 14 residues. V lost 7 bases and J 0 bases, leaving 10 bases between the germline ends. The germline CDR1 and CDR2 sequences are GTSNPN and SVGIG (reference sequence). The rearrangement uses TRBV30 and TRBJ2-6; perhaps TRBD2 as D (5 bases). Sequencing was performed on peripheral blood. The receptor was isolated from a man aged 50-59 years with active COVID-19. CDR3 loop: CASSGNSGANVLTF. The CDR3, as DNA: TGTGCCTCCTCGGGGAACTCTGGGGCCAACGTCCTGACTTTC.